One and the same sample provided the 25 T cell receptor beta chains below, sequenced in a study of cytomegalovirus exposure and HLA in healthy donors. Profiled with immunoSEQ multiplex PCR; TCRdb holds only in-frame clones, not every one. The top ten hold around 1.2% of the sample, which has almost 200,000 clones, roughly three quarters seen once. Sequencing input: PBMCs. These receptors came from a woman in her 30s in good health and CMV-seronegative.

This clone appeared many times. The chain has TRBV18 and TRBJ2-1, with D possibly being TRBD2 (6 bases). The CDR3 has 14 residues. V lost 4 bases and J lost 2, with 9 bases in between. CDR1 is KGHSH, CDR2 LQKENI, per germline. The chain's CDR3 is CASSRGGTYNEQFF. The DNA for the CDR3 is TGTGCCAGCTCACGCGGAGGGACCTACAATGAGCAGTTCTTC.

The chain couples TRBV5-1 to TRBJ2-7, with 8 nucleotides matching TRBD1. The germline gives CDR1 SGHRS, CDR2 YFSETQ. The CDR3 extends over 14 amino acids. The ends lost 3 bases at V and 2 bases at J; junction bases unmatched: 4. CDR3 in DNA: TGCGCCAGCAGCTCGTTGACAGGGGCCTACGAGCAGTACTTC. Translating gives CASSSLTGAYEQYF.

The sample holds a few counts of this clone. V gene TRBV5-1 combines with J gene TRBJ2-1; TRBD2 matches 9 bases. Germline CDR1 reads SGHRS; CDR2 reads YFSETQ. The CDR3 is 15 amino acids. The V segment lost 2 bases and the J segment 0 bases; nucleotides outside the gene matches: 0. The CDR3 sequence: CASSFSGSSYNEQFF. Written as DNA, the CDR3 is TGCGCCAGCAGCTTTAGCGGGAGCTCCTACAATGAGCAGTTCTTC.

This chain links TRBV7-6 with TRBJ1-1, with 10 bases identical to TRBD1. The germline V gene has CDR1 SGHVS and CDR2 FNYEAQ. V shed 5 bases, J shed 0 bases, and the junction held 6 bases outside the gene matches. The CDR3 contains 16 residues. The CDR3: CASSQGQGVLNTEAFF. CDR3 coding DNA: TGTGCCAGCAGCCAAGGACAGGGGGTACTGAACACTGAAGCTTTCTTT.

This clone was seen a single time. The CDR3 loop reads CASSNQDTDTQYF. CDR3 in DNA: TGTGCCAGCAGTAACCAGGACACAGATACGCAGTATTTT. The gene calls are TRBV6-4 and TRBJ2-3; D is uncertain. The CDR3 loop spans 13 amino acids. Germline values: CDR1 MRHNA, CDR2 SNTAGT. V dropped 5 bases and J dropped 2 bases, with 8 bases sitting between them.

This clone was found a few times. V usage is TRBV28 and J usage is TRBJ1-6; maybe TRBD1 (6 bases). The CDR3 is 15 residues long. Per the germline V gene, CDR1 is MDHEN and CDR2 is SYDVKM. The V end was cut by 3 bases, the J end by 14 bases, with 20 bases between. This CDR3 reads CASSLLTGPNSALHF. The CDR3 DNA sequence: TGTGCCAGCAGTTTGCTGACAGGCCCAAATTCGGCCCTCCACTTT.

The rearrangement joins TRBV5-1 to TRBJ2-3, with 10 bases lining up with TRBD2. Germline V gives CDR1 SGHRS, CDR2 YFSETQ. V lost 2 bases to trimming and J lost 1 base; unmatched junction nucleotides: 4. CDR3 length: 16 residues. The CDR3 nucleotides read TGCGCCAGCAGCTTCTCTAGCGGGAGAGGCACAGATACGCAGTATTTT. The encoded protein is CASSFSSGRGTDTQYF.

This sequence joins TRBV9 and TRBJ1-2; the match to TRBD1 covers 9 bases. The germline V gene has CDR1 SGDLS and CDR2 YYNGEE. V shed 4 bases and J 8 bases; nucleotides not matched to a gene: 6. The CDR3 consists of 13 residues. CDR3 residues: CASSLDRGKGYTF. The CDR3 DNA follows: TGTGCCAGCAGCTTGGACAGGGGAAAAGGCTACACCTTC.

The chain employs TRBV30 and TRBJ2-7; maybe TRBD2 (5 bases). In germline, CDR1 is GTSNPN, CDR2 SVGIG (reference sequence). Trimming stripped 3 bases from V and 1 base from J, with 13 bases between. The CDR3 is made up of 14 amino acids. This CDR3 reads CAWRAVSFSYEQYF. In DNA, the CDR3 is TGTGCCTGGAGAGCGGTCAGTTTTTCCTACGAGCAGTACTTC. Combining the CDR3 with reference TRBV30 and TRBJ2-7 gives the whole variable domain SQTIHQWPATLVQPVGSPLSLECTVEGTSNPNLYWYRQAAGRGLQLLFYSVGIGQISSEVPQNLSASRPQDRQFILSSKKLLLSDSGFYLCAWRAVSFSYEQYFGPGTRLTVT.

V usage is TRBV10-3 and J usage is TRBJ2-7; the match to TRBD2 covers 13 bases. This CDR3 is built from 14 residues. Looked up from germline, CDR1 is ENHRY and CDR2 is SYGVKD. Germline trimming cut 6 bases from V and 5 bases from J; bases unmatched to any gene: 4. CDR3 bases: TGTGCCATCAGACGGACTAGCGGGAGCCACGAGCAGTACTTC. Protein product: CAIRRTSGSHEQYF.

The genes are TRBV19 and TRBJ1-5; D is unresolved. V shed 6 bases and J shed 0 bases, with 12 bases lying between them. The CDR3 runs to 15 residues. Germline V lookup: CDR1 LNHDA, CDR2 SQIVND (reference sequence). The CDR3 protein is CASREAIYSNQPQHF. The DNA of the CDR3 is TGTGCCAGTAGGGAGGCGATCTATAGCAATCAGCCCCAGCATTTT.

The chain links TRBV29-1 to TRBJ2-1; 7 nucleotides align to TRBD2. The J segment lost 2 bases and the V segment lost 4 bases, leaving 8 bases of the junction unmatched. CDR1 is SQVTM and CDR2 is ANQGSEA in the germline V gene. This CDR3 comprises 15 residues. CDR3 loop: CSVGLAEYTYNEQFF. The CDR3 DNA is TGCAGCGTTGGACTAGCAGAATACACCTACAATGAGCAGTTCTTC.

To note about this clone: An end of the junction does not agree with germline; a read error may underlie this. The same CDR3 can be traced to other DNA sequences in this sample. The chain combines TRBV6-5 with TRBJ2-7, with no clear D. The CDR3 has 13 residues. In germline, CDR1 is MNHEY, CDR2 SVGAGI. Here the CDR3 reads CASSYSPAYEQYF. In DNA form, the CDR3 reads TGTGCCAGCAGCTACTCCCCAGCCTACGAGCAGTACTTC.

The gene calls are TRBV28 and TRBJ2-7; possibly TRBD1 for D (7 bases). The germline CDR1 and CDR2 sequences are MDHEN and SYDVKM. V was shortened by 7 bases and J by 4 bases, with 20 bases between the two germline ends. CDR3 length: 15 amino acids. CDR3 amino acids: CASTLRGARPYEQYF. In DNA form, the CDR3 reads TGTGCCAGCACCCTCAGGGGGGCCAGACCTTACGAGCAGTACTTC.

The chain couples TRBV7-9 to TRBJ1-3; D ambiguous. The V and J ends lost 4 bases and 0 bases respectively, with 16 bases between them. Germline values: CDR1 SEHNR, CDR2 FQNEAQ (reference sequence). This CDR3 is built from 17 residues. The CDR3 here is CASSSGRGPFSGNTIYF. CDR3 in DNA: TGTGCCAGCAGCTCCGGGAGAGGGCCATTCTCTGGAAACACCATATATTTT.

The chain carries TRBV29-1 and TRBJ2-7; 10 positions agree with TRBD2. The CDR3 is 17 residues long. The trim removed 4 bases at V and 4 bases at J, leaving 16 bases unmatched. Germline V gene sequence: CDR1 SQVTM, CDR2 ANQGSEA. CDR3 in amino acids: CSVVLQIAGGPPYEQYF. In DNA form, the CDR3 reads TGCAGCGTTGTCCTACAGATAGCGGGGGGACCCCCATACGAGCAGTACTTC.

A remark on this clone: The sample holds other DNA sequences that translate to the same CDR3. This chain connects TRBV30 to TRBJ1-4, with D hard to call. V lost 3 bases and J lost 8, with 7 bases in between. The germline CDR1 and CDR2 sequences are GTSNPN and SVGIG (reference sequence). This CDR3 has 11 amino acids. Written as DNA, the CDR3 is TGTGCCTGGAGCGTCCGGGAAAAACTGTTTTTT. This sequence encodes CAWSVREKLFF.

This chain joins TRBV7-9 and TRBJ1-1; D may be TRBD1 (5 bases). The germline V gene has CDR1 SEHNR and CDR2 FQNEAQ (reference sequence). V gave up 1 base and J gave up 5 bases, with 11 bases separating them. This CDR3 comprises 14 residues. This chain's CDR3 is CASSLGTGSTEAFF. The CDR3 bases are TGTGCCAGCAGCTTAGGAACAGGTTCAACTGAAGCTTTCTTT.

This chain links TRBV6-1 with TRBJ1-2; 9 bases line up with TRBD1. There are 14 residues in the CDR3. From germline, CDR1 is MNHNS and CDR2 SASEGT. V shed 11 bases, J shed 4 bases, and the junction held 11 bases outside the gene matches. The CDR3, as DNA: TGTGCCTTAAATCCCGGGACAGGGAGCTATGGCTACACCTTC. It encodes CALNPGTGSYGYTF.

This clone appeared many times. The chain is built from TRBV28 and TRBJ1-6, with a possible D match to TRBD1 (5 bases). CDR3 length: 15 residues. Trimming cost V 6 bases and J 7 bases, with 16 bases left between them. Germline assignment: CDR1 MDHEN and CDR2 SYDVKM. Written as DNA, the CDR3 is TGTGCCAGCAGCCGGAGGGACGCCGTCAATTCACCCCTCCACTTT. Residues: CASSRRDAVNSPLHF.

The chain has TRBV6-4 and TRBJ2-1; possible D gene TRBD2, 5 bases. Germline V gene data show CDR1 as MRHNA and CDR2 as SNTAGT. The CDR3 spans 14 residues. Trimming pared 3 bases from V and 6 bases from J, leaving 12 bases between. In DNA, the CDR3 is TGTGCCAGCAGTGAAGGGCTAGCTGGCAATGAGCAGTTCTTC. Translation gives CASSEGLAGNEQFF.

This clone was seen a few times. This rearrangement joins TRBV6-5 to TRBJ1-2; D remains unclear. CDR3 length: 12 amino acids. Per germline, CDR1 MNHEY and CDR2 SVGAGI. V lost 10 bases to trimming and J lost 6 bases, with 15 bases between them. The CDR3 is CAILSSPNGYTF. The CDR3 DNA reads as TGTGCCATCCTATCGTCACCGAATGGCTACACCTTC.

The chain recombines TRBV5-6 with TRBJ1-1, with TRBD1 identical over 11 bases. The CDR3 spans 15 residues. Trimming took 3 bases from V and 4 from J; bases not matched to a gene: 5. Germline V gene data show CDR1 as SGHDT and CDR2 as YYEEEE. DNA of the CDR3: TGTGCCAGCAGCTCCGGGACAGGGGGTTTCACTGAAGCTTTCTTT. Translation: CASSSGTGGFTEAFF.

The CDR3 DNA sequence: TGTGCCAGCAGCTTAGTTGGACAGCTACCAGTTCATAATGAAAAACTGTTTTTT. It encodes CASSLVGQLPVHNEKLFF. This rearrangement joins TRBV7-9 to TRBJ1-4; perhaps TRBD1 as D (6 bases). The CDR3 contains 18 residues. V was clipped by 1 base and J by 4 bases, with 19 bases between them. Germline CDR1 and CDR2: SEHNR and FQNEAQ (reference sequence).

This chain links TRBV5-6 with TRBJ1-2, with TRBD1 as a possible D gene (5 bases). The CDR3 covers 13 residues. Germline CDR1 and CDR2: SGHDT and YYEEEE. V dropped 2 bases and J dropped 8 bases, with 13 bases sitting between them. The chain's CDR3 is CASSFSREDGYTF. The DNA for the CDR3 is TGTGCCAGCAGCTTTTCCAGGGAGGACGGCTACACCTTC. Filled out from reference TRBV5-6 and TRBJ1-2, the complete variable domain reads DAGVTQSPTHLIKTRGQQVTLRCSPKSGHDTVSWYQQALGQGPQFIFQYYEEEERQRGNFPDRFSGHQFPNYSSELNVNALLLGDSALYLCASSFSREDGYTFGSGTRLTVV.